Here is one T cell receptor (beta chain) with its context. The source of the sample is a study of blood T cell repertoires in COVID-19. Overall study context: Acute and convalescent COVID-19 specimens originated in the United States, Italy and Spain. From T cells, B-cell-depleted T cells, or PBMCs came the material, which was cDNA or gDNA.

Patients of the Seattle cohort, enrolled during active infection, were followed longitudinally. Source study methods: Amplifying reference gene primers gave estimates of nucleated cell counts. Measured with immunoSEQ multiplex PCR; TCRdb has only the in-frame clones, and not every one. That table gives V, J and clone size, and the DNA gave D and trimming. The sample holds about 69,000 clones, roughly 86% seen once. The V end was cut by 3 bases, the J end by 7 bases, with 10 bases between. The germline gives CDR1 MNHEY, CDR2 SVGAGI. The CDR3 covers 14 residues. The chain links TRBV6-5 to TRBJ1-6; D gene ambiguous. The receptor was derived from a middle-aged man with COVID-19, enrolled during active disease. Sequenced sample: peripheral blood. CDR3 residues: CASSYAGFNSPLHF. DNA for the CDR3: TGTGCCAGCAGTTATGCGGGGTTCAATTCACCCCTCCACTTT.